The T cell receptor (beta chain) described here comes from a study of blood T cell repertoires in COVID-19. Study at large: The samples span acute and convalescent COVID-19 from the United States, Italy and Spain. T cells, B-cell-depleted T cells, or PBMCs supplied cDNA or gDNA.

Study processing details: Amplified reference gene primers provided the basis for estimating nucleated cell counts. The repertoire was sequenced with immunoSEQ multiplex PCR; TCRdb's copy has only in-frame clones and lacks some. The V and J calls and the clone size are those of that table, but D and trimming were determined from the DNA. The sample consists of about 320,000 clones, approximately 88% of them appearing once. Patients of the Seattle cohort, enrolled during active infection, were followed longitudinally. The germline gives CDR1 SGDLS, CDR2 YYNGEE. The CDR3 extends over 15 amino acids. V lost 4 bases and J lost 4, with 15 bases in between.

The sequence was collected from a woman between 25 and 40 years old with COVID-19, enrolled during active disease. The chain uses TRBV9 and TRBJ1-3, with D maybe TRBD1 (6 bases). The sequencing sample was made of peripheral blood. CDR3 sequence reads: CASSPVGGGGNTIYF. DNA of the CDR3: TGTGCCAGCAGCCCCGTGGGGGGGGGCGGAAACACCATATATTTT. Drawing the rest from reference TRBV9 and TRBJ1-3, the complete variable domain is DSGVTQTPKHLITATGQRVTLRCSPRSGDLSVYWYQQSLDQGLQFLIQYYNGEERAKGNILERFSAQQFPDLHSELNLSSLELGDSALYFCASSPVGGGGNTIYFGEGSWLTVV.